This TCR beta chain emerged from a study of tumor and adjacent non-tumor tissue in lung cancer. Study overall: Each sample yielded about 4.17 million productive TCRbeta reads on average.

TCRbeta libraries were built with three rounds of nested PCR, modified from ARM-PCR. TCRdb used MiXCR to reprocess the multiplex PCR reads, holding one entry per CDR3 protein. The repertoire consists of 120,000 or so distinct CDR3 sequences, with about 66% occurring once and the leading ten covering roughly 13%. The template was RNA from unsorted bulk tissue. The ends were cut back, 5 bases at V and 3 bases at J, with 11 bases in the middle. The germline V gene has CDR1 SGHAT and CDR2 FQNNGV. The CDR3 spans 13 residues. Sequencing was carried out using lung tumor tissue. This TCR was sampled from a man aged 25 to 40 with non-small cell lung cancer. The V and J genes are TRBV11-2 and TRBJ2-7; D is ambiguous. CDR3 sequence: CASSPRPRYEQYF. In DNA, the CDR3 is TGTGCCAGCAGCCCCCGCCCGCGCTACGAGCAGTACTTC. Using reference TRBV11-2 and TRBJ2-7 for the parts outside the CDR3, the full variable domain is EAGVAQSPRYKIIEKRQSVAFWCNPISGHATLYWYQQILGQGPKLLIQFQNNGVVDDSQLPKDRFSAERLKGVDSTLKIQPAKLEDSAVYLCASSPRPRYEQYFGPGTRLTVT.